This is a list of T cell receptor beta chains from one sample in a study of T cell repertoires in cytomegalovirus infection. In TCRdb, the reads were re-called with MiXCR into one record per CDR3 protein. This table has 680,000 or so distinct CDR3 sequences, about 33% appearing once. No antigen has been identified for these receptors. Sequencing was performed on cultured PBMCs, taken from culture after CMV antigen stimulation. These receptors all stem from a human donor in good health (CMV status not recorded). Some clones in this sample may be carry-over from other donors' samples. Each CDR3 is given with its conserved first and last residue. A D gene is named only where the DNA matches it firmly. Only some rows state a clone size, as once, few, many or a class for expanded clones.

-	TRBJ2-7	-	TRBV13	TGTGCCAGCAGCCTAATAAGGGGCGAGCAGTACTTC	CASSLIRGEQYF
TRBD2	TRBJ2-3	-	TRBV27	TGTGCCAGCATGGAGCGGGGGATCACAGATACGCAGTATTTT	CASMERGITDTQYF
TRBD2	TRBJ2-7	few	TRBV30	TGTGCCTGGAGTCCCCAGGCGGGGGCCTACGAGCAGTACTTC	CAWSPQAGAYEQYF
TRBD1	TRBJ1-3	-	TRBV6-6	TGTGCCAGCAGTTCGACAGGGGAGGACACCATATATTTT	CASSSTGEDTIYF
-	TRBJ2-7	-	TRBV5-3	TGTGCCAGCAGCCGGATGGAGGGGGGAGAGCGCGAGCAGTACTTC	CASSRMEGGEREQYF
-	TRBJ1-5	-	TRBV20-1	TGCAGTGCTAGCCGTAGCAATCAGCCCCAGCATTTT	CSASRSNQPQHF
TRBD2	TRBJ2-1	-	TRBV18	TGTGCCAGCTCCCCTCGGAGCGGGAGTCCCTACAATGAGCAGTTCTTC	CASSPRSGSPYNEQFF
-	TRBJ2-7	few	TRBV6-1	TGTGCCAGCAGTTACGGTCTCGCCTCCCAAGTGCAGTACTTC	CASSYGLASQVQYF
-	TRBJ1-4	-	TRBV7-4	TGTGCCAGCAGCTTAAATTTAGCGGCTAATGAAAAACTGTTTTTT	CASSLNLAANEKLFF
TRBD2	TRBJ2-1	-	TRBV12-3/TRBV12-4	TGTGCCAGCACCACCTGGAGGACTAGTACTTCCAATGAGCAGTTCTTC	CASTTWRTSTSNEQFF
TRBD1	TRBJ2-7	-	TRBV19	TGTGCCAGCAGCGCAGGACAGGGAAGCTACGAGCAGTACTTC	CASSAGQGSYEQYF
-	TRBJ1-1	-	TRBV6-1	TGTGCCAGCAGGGTAAAAGGCTCTGAAGCTTTCTTT	CASRVKGSEAFF
-	TRBJ2-5	-	TRBV6-2/TRBV6-3	TGTGCCAGCAGTTACTCGACTGGGGTGGAGACCCAGTACTTC	CASSYSTGVETQYF
-	TRBJ2-5	few	TRBV11-2	TGTGCCAGCCGTTGGGGGAATGAAGAGACCCAGTACTTC	CASRWGNEETQYF
TRBD1	TRBJ1-2	-	TRBV5-1	TGCGCCAGCAGCTCGGGGACAGAAGGGGCCCTTGGCTACACCTTC	CASSSGTEGALGYTF
-	TRBJ1-2	few	TRBV6-1	TGTGCCAGCATCTTGAGCGTTACAGTTGGCTACACCTTC	CASILSVTVGYTF
TRBD2	TRBJ2-1	-	TRBV5-1	TGCGCCAGCAGCTTGGAATATAGCGGGAGGCGGCGCTTC	CASSLEYSGRRRF
-	TRBJ2-6	-	TRBV2	TGTGCCAGCAGACCCGTCCCTGGGGCCAACGTCCTGACTTTC	CASRPVPGANVLTF
TRBD2	TRBJ2-7	few	TRBV7-2	TGTGCCAGCAGCCTCACTAGCGGAAACTCCTACGAGCAGTACTTC	CASSLTSGNSYEQYF
-	TRBJ1-1	few	TRBV6-6	TGTGCCAGCGGGAGCAGTCAGAACACTGAAGCTTTCTTT	CASGSSQNTEAFF
TRBD2	TRBJ2-1	-	TRBV7-2	TGTGCCAGCAGCTTACCGAAGGGGGGGGCGGGACTAGTCTACAATGAGCAGTTCTTC	CASSLPKGGAGLVYNEQFF
-	TRBJ2-7	-	TRBV20-1	TGCAGGGCCTCTGAGGGGGACTACGAGCAGTACTTC	CRASEGDYEQYF
TRBD2	TRBJ2-1	few	TRBV11-2	TGTGCCAGCAGCTTACGACTAGCGGGGAAATACAATGAGCAGTTCTTC	CASSLRLAGKYNEQFF